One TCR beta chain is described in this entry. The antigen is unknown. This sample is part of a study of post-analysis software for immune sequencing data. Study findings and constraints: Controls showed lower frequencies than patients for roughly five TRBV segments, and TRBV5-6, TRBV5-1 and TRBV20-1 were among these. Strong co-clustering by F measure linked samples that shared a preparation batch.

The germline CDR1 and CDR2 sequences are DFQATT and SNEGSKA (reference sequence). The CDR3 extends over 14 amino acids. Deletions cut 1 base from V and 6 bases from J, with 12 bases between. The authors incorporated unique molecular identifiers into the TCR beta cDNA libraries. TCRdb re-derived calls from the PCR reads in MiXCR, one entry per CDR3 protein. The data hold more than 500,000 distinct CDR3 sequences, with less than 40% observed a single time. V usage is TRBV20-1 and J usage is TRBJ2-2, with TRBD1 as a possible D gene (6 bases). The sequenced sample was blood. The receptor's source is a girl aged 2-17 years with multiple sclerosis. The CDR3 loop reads CSARVGGGAGELFF. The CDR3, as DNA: TGCAGTGCTAGAGTCGGTGGGGGCGCCGGGGAGCTGTTTTTT.